The source of this TCR beta chain is a study of T-cell reconstitution after alpha-beta-depleted transplantation in children. Study conclusions and caveats: At around two months after transplant, the alpha-beta T cells were reportedly derived from several hundred expanded clones that came from non-depleted graft cells. After transplant, high TCRbeta diversity at day 60 in some patients arose from surviving recipient T cells and thymic progenitors. Counts and diversity of T cells one year after transplant came mostly from newly produced T cells.

Regarding this clonotype: Its antigen is undetermined. This may come from a read error, since a much larger clone is one base off.

J was trimmed by 7 bases and V by 4 bases; bases with no gene match: 3. There are 12 residues in the CDR3. In germline, CDR1 is SQVTM, CDR2 ANQGSEA. Preparation of the TCRbeta library was carried out with unique molecular identifiers. TCRdb fed the PCR reads into MiXCR, producing one record per CDR3 protein. Of 250,000 to 300,000 distinct CDR3 sequences listed, 6% to 10% were seen once; the top ten hold approximately 9.6%. The chain is built from TRBV29-1 and TRBJ2-2; 7 positions match TRBD2. Material: peripheral blood, obtained 360 days after TCRalphabeta/CD19-depleted stem cell transplant. The sequence was collected from a female patient aged 2 to 10 who had a stem cell transplant for Fanconi anemia, so the T cells may come from the graft donor. The CDR3 is CSVAAGDGELFF. The CDR3 nucleotides are TGCAGCGTTGCGGCGGGGGACGGGGAGCTGTTTTTT.